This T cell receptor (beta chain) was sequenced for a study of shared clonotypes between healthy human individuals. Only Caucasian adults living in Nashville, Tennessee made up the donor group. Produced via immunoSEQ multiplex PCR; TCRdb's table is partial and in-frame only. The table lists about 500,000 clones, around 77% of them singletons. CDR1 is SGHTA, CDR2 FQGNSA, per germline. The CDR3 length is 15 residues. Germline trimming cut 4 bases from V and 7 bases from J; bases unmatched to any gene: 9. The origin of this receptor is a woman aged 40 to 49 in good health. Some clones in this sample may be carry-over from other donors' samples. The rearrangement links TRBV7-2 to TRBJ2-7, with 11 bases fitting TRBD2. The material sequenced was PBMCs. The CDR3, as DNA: TGTGCCAGCAGCTCCGGGGGTAGCGGGAGGGTGGAGCAGTACTTC. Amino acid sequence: CASSSGGSGRVEQYF.